This TCR beta chain was sequenced during a study of blood T cell repertoires in COVID-19. About the research overall: Acute and convalescent COVID-19 samples came from the United States, Italy and Spain.

In the original workflow: Reference gene primer amplification gave nucleated cell count estimates. Assay used: immunoSEQ multiplex PCR; TCRdb lists only in-frame clones, some missing. The V and J calls and clone size come from that table; D and trimming were worked out from the DNA. The sample carries 250,000 or so clones, around nine tenths recorded once. Germline assignment: CDR1 MNHEY and CDR2 SVGAGI. V was pared by 6 bases and J by 7 bases, with 16 bases between. The CDR3 has 14 residues. Sequencing was carried out using PBMCs or T cells enriched from blood (not recorded which). The source is a young man who had recovered from COVID-19. V and J are TRBV6-5 and TRBJ2-1, with D perhaps TRBD2 (7 bases). For the CDR3, the DNA is TGTGCCAGCAGAGGGGGAGGGCCGTTGAATGAGCAGTTCTTC. Translation: CASRGGGPLNEQFF.